Presented here are 26 T cell receptor beta chains from one specimen sequenced in a study of memory CD4+ T cells and cytomegalovirus serostatus. TCRdb's table, derived via immunoSEQ multiplex PCR, lists solely in-frame clones and lacks some. The sample consists of about 59,000 clones, about 81% of them appearing once. The sort gate was single viable CD3+CD4+CD8-CD45RO+ cells for memory CD4+ T cells. The sequenced material came from memory CD4+ T cells from blood. The source is an adult in good health and CMV-seronegative.

The chain carries TRBV5-1 and TRBJ2-7, with a tentative D call TRBD1 (6 bases). Trimming shortened V by 2 bases and J by 4 bases, and 13 bases separated the two germline ends. The CDR3 consists of 14 residues. CDR1 is SGHRS and CDR2 is YFSETQ in the germline V gene. CDR3 DNA: TGCGCCAGCAGCTTACCCGGGACAAGTTACGAGCAGTACTTC. It encodes CASSLPGTSYEQYF.

The chain recombines TRBV29-1 with TRBJ2-1; weak D call: TRBD1 (6 bases). CDR3 size: 14 residues. The germline CDR1 and CDR2 sequences are SQVTM and ANQGSEA. Trimming removed 0 bases from V and 5 bases from J, with 11 bases in between. CDR3 region: CSVEDWTANNEQFF. The CDR3 bases are TGCAGCGTTGAAGACTGGACAGCTAACAATGAGCAGTTCTTC.

The CDR3 DNA reads TGTGCCTGGAGTGTAAAGAATAGCAGGACGGTACTCTCTGGAAACACCATATATTTT. It specifies CAWSVKNSRTVLSGNTIYF. The V gene is TRBV30, the J gene TRBJ1-3; D not resolved. V lost 0 bases, J lost 0 bases, and 21 bases lay in between. Germline V gene data show CDR1 as GTSNPN and CDR2 as SVGIG (reference sequence). This CDR3 has 19 residues.

V is TRBV6-1 and J is TRBJ2-7, with no clear D. Per the germline V gene, CDR1 is MNHNS and CDR2 is SASEGT. V was trimmed by 6 bases and J by 1 base, leaving 10 bases between them. The CDR3 has 13 amino acids. The CDR3 bases are TGTGCCAGCAGCTTGGACGGGTCCTACGAGCAGTACTTC. Translating gives CASSLDGSYEQYF.

The V and J genes are TRBV21-1 and TRBJ2-7; the D segment call TRBD1 is taken from the table without a DNA check. TRBV21-1 is a pseudogene locus. The CDR3 extends over 18 amino acids. The DNA of the CDR3 is TGTGCCAGCAGCACCCTAAATCTTCGACAGGCAGAAACCTACGAGCAGTACTTC. Amino acids: CASSTLNLRQAETYEQYF.

This chain links TRBV11-2 with TRBJ2-5, with TRBD1 identical over 12 bases. The germline V gene encodes CDR1 SGHAT and CDR2 FQNNGV. The CDR3 has 15 amino acids. J was trimmed by 5 bases and V by 6 bases; bases with no gene match: 7. CDR3 loop: CASSSGTGGRETQYF. The CDR3 DNA reads TGTGCCAGCAGTTCCGGGACAGGGGGCAGGGAGACCCAGTACTTC.

V and J are TRBV13 and TRBJ2-7, with a tentative D call TRBD1 (6 bases). CDR1 is PRHDT, CDR2 FYEKMQ, per germline (reference sequence). The CDR3 has 12 amino acids. V dropped 5 bases and J dropped 5 bases, with 10 bases sitting between them. The CDR3 nucleotides read TGTGCCAGCAGCCAGGGGCTTGACGAGCAGTACTTC. Its translation is CASSQGLDEQYF.

V and J are TRBV19 and TRBJ1-1; TRBD1 is a possible D gene (6 bases). This CDR3 has 14 amino acids. The ends were cut back, 7 bases at V and 4 bases at J, with 16 bases in the middle. Germline V gives CDR1 LNHDA, CDR2 SQIVND (reference sequence). CDR3 DNA: TGTGCCAGTATTGAACAGGGAAGGGCCACTGAAGCTTTCTTT. It translates to CASIEQGRATEAFF. The whole variable domain, remainder taken from reference TRBV19 and TRBJ1-1, is DGGITQSPKYLFRKEGQNVTLSCEQNLNHDAMYWYRQDPGQGLRLIYYSQIVNDFQKGDIAEGYSVSREKKESFPLTVTSAQKNPTAFYLCASIEQGRATEAFFGQGTRLTVV.

The chain is built from TRBV10-3 and TRBJ2-4; possibly TRBD1 or TRBD2 for D (5 bases each). V was shortened by 6 bases and J by 0 bases, with 18 bases between the two germline ends. CDR1 is ENHRY, CDR2 SYGVKD, per germline. This CDR3 has 17 residues. CDR3 residues: CAISDRTFSEAKNIQYF. Written as DNA, the CDR3 is TGTGCCATCAGCGACCGGACATTTAGCGAAGCCAAAAACATTCAGTACTTC.

The chain carries TRBV6-5 and TRBJ2-7; either TRBD1 or TRBD2 may fit D (5 bases each). Germline V CDR1 and CDR2: MNHEY, SVGAGI. This CDR3 is built from 13 residues. The ends were cut back, 7 bases at V and 0 bases at J, with 10 bases in the middle. CDR3 sequence: CASTRGVSYEQYF. DNA for the CDR3: TGTGCCAGCACCCGAGGGGTCTCCTACGAGCAGTACTTC.

The genes are TRBV10-3 and TRBJ1-2, with TRBD1 identical over 7 bases. V shed 4 bases, J shed 3 bases, and the junction held 5 bases outside the gene matches. The CDR3 totals 14 residues. The V gene's germline CDR1 is ENHRY and CDR2 SYGVKD. CDR3 amino acids: CAISVGQADYGYTF. The DNA of the CDR3 is TGTGCCATCAGTGTCGGACAGGCCGACTATGGCTACACCTTC.

The gene calls are TRBV30 and TRBJ2-1; the match to TRBD2 covers 7 bases. Germline V lookup: CDR1 GTSNPN, CDR2 SVGIG (reference sequence). Trimming at V came to 0 bases and at J to 9 bases, leaving 2 bases not matched to a gene. The CDR3 is 12 residues long. CDR3 nucleotide sequence: TGTGCCTGGAGTGTACTAGCGACTGAGCAGTTCTTC. It specifies CAWSVLATEQFF.

The table lists this clone with a count of one. The rearrangement joins TRBV7-2 to TRBJ2-3; 10 nucleotides agree with TRBD2. Germline loops: CDR1 SGHTA, CDR2 FQGNSA. The CDR3 consists of 16 residues. Germline trimming cut 2 bases from V and 3 bases from J; bases unmatched to any gene: 5. In DNA form, the CDR3 reads TGTGCCAGCAGCTTACGTGAAGCGGGAGGGACAGATACGCAGTATTTT. The encoded protein is CASSLREAGGTDTQYF.

The chain links TRBV7-9 to TRBJ1-2; 7 bases match TRBD1. There are 14 residues in the CDR3. Unmatched junction bases numbered 8, after V lost 2 bases and J lost 8 bases. Per the germline V gene, CDR1 is SEHNR and CDR2 is FQNEAQ (reference sequence). CDR3 in amino acids: CASSLSDRWYGYTF. CDR3 DNA: TGTGCCAGCAGCTTATCGGACAGGTGGTACGGCTACACCTTC.

This sequence joins TRBV7-9 and TRBJ2-7; weak D call: TRBD2 (6 bases). The CDR3 length is 14 residues. From germline, CDR1 is SEHNR and CDR2 FQNEAQ (reference sequence). Trimming removed 0 bases from V and 6 bases from J, with 12 bases in between. The CDR3 nucleotides are TGTGCCAGCAGCTTAGCGGAGGGGCCCGGCGAGCAGTACTTC. Protein product: CASSLAEGPGEQYF.

This clone has just a few counts. This sequence joins TRBV2 and TRBJ1-5; 8 bases match TRBD1. Germline V gene data show CDR1 as SNHLY and CDR2 as FYNNEI. The CDR3 contains 15 residues. V dropped 6 bases and J dropped 7; count of bases not matched to a gene: 11. The CDR3 spells CASRDRTGKGQPQHF. In DNA, the CDR3 is TGTGCCAGCAGAGACCGGACAGGGAAAGGACAGCCCCAGCATTTT.

This clone was seen only once. The chain is built from TRBV5-4 and TRBJ1-1; TRBD1 matches at 7 bases. Trimming at V came to 0 bases and at J to 1 base, leaving 3 bases not matched to a gene. Germline V gene sequence: CDR1 SGHNT, CDR2 YYREEE (reference sequence). This CDR3 has 15 amino acids. CDR3 nucleotide sequence: TGTGCCAGCAGCTTGGAGGGGGCCAGGAACACTGAAGCTTTCTTT. It translates to CASSLEGARNTEAFF.

In its sample, this clone was seen once. The chain couples TRBV29-1 to TRBJ2-1; 11 bases agree with TRBD2. The CDR3 extends over 17 amino acids. CDR1 and CDR2 from the germline V gene are SQVTM and ANQGSEA. After removal of 1 base from V and 0 bases from J, the junction contained 5 bases not matched to a gene. The chain's CDR3 is CSVEGPSGRTSYNEQFF. In nucleotides, the CDR3 is TGCAGCGTTGAAGGCCCTAGCGGGAGGACCTCCTACAATGAGCAGTTCTTC.

The V and J genes are TRBV18 and TRBJ1-2; D is unclear. The ends were cut back, 7 bases at V and 4 bases at J, with 19 bases in the middle. Germline-derived CDR1 and CDR2 are KGHSH and LQKENI. The CDR3 runs 15 residues. The CDR3 here is CASCPGLLDSYGYTF. The CDR3 DNA is TGTGCCAGCTGTCCGGGCCTCTTGGATAGCTATGGCTACACCTTC. Complete variable domain (other parts from reference TRBV18 and TRBJ1-2): NAGVMQNPRHLVRRRGQEARLRCSPMKGHSHVYWYRQLPEEGLKFMVYLQKENIIDESGMPKERFSAEFPKEGPSILRIQQVVRGDSAAYFCASCPGLLDSYGYTFGSGTRLTVV.

This clone was recorded only once. This rearrangement joins TRBV6-5 to TRBJ2-3; D is possibly TRBD1 (6 bases). Looked up from germline, CDR1 is MNHEY and CDR2 is SVGAGI. V lost 5 bases and J lost 4, with 10 bases in between. The CDR3 is 13 amino acids. Written as DNA, the CDR3 is TGTGCCAGCAGTCGACAGGTGGCAGATACGCAGTATTTT. Translation: CASSRQVADTQYF.

The chain couples TRBV27 to TRBJ1-4; 7 bases are a match to TRBD1. The CDR3 loop spans 15 amino acids. Germline CDR1 reads MNHEY; CDR2 reads SMNVEV (reference sequence). The trim removed 3 bases at V and 5 bases at J, leaving 6 bases unmatched. The CDR3 sequence: CASSFGDRENEKLFF. In nucleotides, the CDR3 is TGTGCCAGCAGTTTCGGGGACAGAGAGAATGAAAAACTGTTTTTT.

The chain uses TRBV7-3 and TRBJ1-1, with D uncertain. Germline-derived CDR1 and CDR2 are SGHTA and FQGTGA. The V gene lost 0 bases and the J gene lost 2 bases, with 13 bases spanning the gap. This CDR3 spans 16 amino acids. The CDR3 protein is CASSLTGAGRNTEAFF. CDR3 nucleotide sequence: TGTGCCAGCAGCTTAACAGGTGCTGGACGAAACACTGAAGCTTTCTTT.

This clone was seen just once. The chain joins TRBV6-4 to TRBJ2-3; 12 nucleotides match TRBD1. Germline loops: CDR1 MRHNA, CDR2 SNTAGT. The V and J ends lost 2 bases and 4 bases, in that order; junction bases with no gene match: 1. The CDR3 contains 15 residues. The CDR3 DNA reads TGTGCCAGCAGTGACGGGACAGGGGGCGCAGATACGCAGTATTTT. Its translation is CASSDGTGGADTQYF.

This clone was observed a single time. The V gene is TRBV7-2, the J gene TRBJ1-1; D is uncertain. Deletions cut 3 bases from V and 1 base from J, with 6 bases between. Germline V gene lookup returns CDR1 SGHTA and CDR2 FQGNSA. CDR3 size: 13 residues. The CDR3: CASSLSKNTEAFF. CDR3 sequence (DNA): TGTGCCAGCAGCTTGTCAAAGAACACTGAAGCTTTCTTT.

The V gene is TRBV15, the J gene TRBJ1-3, with D possibly TRBD1 on 6 matching bases. This CDR3 is built from 15 residues. V dropped 0 bases and J dropped 4 bases, with 10 bases sitting between them. The V gene's germline CDR1 is LNHNV and CDR2 YYDKDF (reference sequence). CDR3 in amino acids: CATSREGGQGNTIYF. Here the CDR3 DNA reads TGTGCCACCAGCAGAGAGGGGGGCCAAGGAAACACCATATATTTT.

V usage is TRBV7-2 and J usage is TRBJ1-5, with D possibly matching TRBD1 (5 bases). Germline V lookup: CDR1 SGHTA, CDR2 FQGNSA. The CDR3 covers 15 residues. With 9 bases removed from V and 5 bases from J, the gap between germline ends came to 20 bases. The CDR3 protein is CASGAGQRWDQPQHF. Written as DNA, the CDR3 is TGTGCCAGTGGGGCGGGGCAAAGATGGGATCAGCCCCAGCATTTT.